This passage covers 30 T cell receptor beta chains from one sample sequenced in a study of T cells in Graves' hyperthyroidism and ophthalmopathy. Amplification yielded TCR beta CDR3 regions, with RNA transcripts as the source. First-round RT-PCR with HTBI primers amplified the TCR CDR3 region. Using its own MiXCR run on the multiplex PCR reads, TCRdb lists one record per CDR3 protein. The sample shows roughly 400,000 distinct CDR3 sequences, about 14% of them seen only once. The sequencing input was blood. The receptors derive from a man aged 50-59 years with Graves' ophthalmopathy.

V gene TRBV4-1 combines with J gene TRBJ1-3, with TRBD1 as a possible D gene (6 bases). The CDR3 spans 16 residues. The V end was cut by 0 bases, the J end by 3 bases, with 12 bases between. In germline, CDR1 is MGHRA, CDR2 YSYEKL. For the CDR3, the DNA is TGCGCCAGCAGCCAAGATCACAGGGCAGGTGGAAACACCATATATTTT. This gives the protein CASSQDHRAGGNTIYF.

The chain combines TRBV7-8 with TRBJ1-6; 7 bases line up with TRBD1. Germline CDR1 is SGHVS and CDR2 is FQNEAQ. The CDR3 covers 15 residues. V gave up 1 base and J gave up 9 bases; unmatched junction bases: 6. CDR3 sequence: CASSLGTGPGSPLHF. The CDR3 DNA is TGTGCCAGCAGCTTAGGGACAGGTCCGGGTTCACCCCTCCACTTT.

This clonotype was detected ten times or more. The J gene is TRBJ2-3, the V gene TRBV20-1; no definite D call. The CDR3 spans 14 residues. The germline gives CDR1 DFQATT, CDR2 SNEGSKA (reference sequence). Trimming removed 3 bases from V and 4 bases from J, with 14 bases in between. The CDR3 nucleotides read TGCAGTGCTAGTTGGGTGATTGGGGCAGATACGCAGTATTTT. As protein: CSASWVIGADTQYF.

This clonotype was detected a few times. The V gene is TRBV19, the J gene TRBJ2-3, with D possibly called TRBD1 or TRBD2 (5 bases each). Germline V CDR1 and CDR2: LNHDA, SQIVND (reference sequence). The CDR3 sequence is 15 residues long. Between the trimmed V and J ends, which lost 5 bases and 2 bases, there was a span of 14 bases. CDR3 protein: CASSLSRGPTDTQYF. For the CDR3, the DNA is TGTGCCAGTAGTCTATCTCGGGGACCCACAGATACGCAGTATTTT.

This clonotype was detected only a few times. This rearrangement joins TRBV2 to TRBJ2-7, with 7 bases matching TRBD2. V lost 4 bases and J lost 6; bases outside the gene matches: 3. The V gene's germline CDR1 is SNHLY and CDR2 FYNNEI. The length of the CDR3 is 12 residues. CDR3 sequence: CASSGSGAEQYF. The DNA for the CDR3 is TGTGCCAGCAGTGGGAGCGGGGCCGAGCAGTACTTC.

The chain is built from TRBV2 and TRBJ1-4; a weak D match, TRBD1 (5 bases). Trimming stripped 6 bases from V and 2 bases from J, with 10 bases between. Germline V gene sequence: CDR1 SNHLY, CDR2 FYNNEI. The CDR3 covers 14 residues. The CDR3 sequence is CASSRGTTNEKLFF. The CDR3 DNA reads as TGTGCCAGCAGCCGAGGGACGACTAATGAAAAACTGTTTTTT.

This clonotype was counted ten times or more. The gene calls are TRBV6-2 or TRBV6-3 and TRBJ2-7; the match to TRBD2 covers 7 bases. Germline CDR1 MNHEY, CDR2 SVGEGT. V gave up 5 bases and J gave up 4 bases; unmatched junction bases: 11. The CDR3 totals 15 residues. This CDR3 reads CASSTPLGGGYEQYF. Written as DNA, the CDR3 is TGTGCCAGCAGTACCCCCCTGGGGGGAGGGTACGAGCAGTACTTC.

CDR3 bases: TGTGCCAGCAGCTTACGACTAGCGGGAGGGGCCGGGGAGCTGTTTTTT. The encoded protein is CASSLRLAGGAGELFF. V gene TRBV7-3 combines with J gene TRBJ2-2; 14 bases align to TRBD2. This CDR3 region has 16 residues. J was trimmed by 6 bases and V by 2 bases; bases with no gene match: 2. Germline V CDR1 and CDR2: SGHTA, FQGTGA.

This clonotype came up many times. V gene TRBV9 combines with J gene TRBJ2-3; maybe TRBD1 (6 bases). CDR3 size: 17 residues. Germline CDR1 reads SGDLS; CDR2 reads YYNGEE. Trimming left V 4 bases short and J 4 bases short, with 22 bases between. CDR3 loop: CASSSQRRTARPDTQYF. In nucleotides, the CDR3 is TGTGCCAGCAGCTCCCAGAGGAGGACAGCCCGACCAGATACGCAGTATTTT.

The table lists this clonotype with many counts. The rearrangement uses TRBV11-2 and TRBJ2-5, with 7 bases matching TRBD1. Germline V lookup: CDR1 SGHAT, CDR2 FQNNGV. V trimming: 8 bases; J trimming: 5 bases; junction bases outside the gene matches: 2. This CDR3 has 11 amino acids. CDR3 region: CASPQGETQYF. CDR3 coding DNA: TGTGCCAGCCCACAGGGGGAGACCCAGTACTTC.

The rearrangement uses TRBV4-1 and TRBJ2-7, with TRBD2 matching 11 bases. The germline V gene encodes CDR1 MGHRA and CDR2 YSYEKL. With 5 bases clipped from V and 4 bases from J, the junction kept 19 bases outside the gene matches. This CDR3 contains 19 residues. The CDR3 nucleotides are TGCGCCAGCAGCGAAAGGGGTTTAGCTAGCGGGAGGTCGGGGTACGAGCAGTACTTC. Its protein product is CASSERGLASGRSGYEQYF.

This clonotype was seen many times. V and J are TRBV2 and TRBJ2-2; TRBD2 matches at 8 bases. With V trimmed by 4 bases and J by 4 bases, 8 bases remained unmatched. The CDR3 contains 16 residues. Germline V CDR1 and CDR2: SNHLY, FYNNEI. CDR3 amino acids: CASSGIAGSGTGELFF. The CDR3 region has the DNA TGTGCCAGCAGTGGGATAGCGGGATCGGGCACCGGGGAGCTGTTTTTT.

This clonotype was seen more than once but under ten times. The chain is built from TRBV18 and TRBJ2-2; maybe TRBD1 (6 bases). Germline V gives CDR1 KGHSH, CDR2 LQKENI. This CDR3 is built from 14 residues. V was pared by 3 bases and J by 1 base, with 6 bases between. The CDR3 loop is CASSPDRNTGELFF. The CDR3 coding sequence is TGTGCCAGCTCACCGGACAGGAACACCGGGGAGCTGTTTTTT. The full variable domain, rest sourced from reference TRBV18 and TRBJ2-2, is NAGVMQNPRHLVRRRGQEARLRCSPMKGHSHVYWYRQLPEEGLKFMVYLQKENIIDESGMPKERFSAEFPKEGPSILRIQQVVRGDSAAYFCASSPDRNTGELFFGEGSRLTVL.

This clonotype was observed at least ten times. The gene calls are TRBV20-1 and TRBJ2-7, with 7 bases lining up with TRBD2. CDR3 length equals 11 residues. The germline V gene encodes CDR1 DFQATT and CDR2 SNEGSKA (reference sequence). The J segment lost 6 bases and the V segment lost 6 bases, leaving 5 bases of the junction unmatched. Here the CDR3 DNA reads TGCAGTGCCAGCGCGGGGGTCGAGCAGTACTTC. This sequence encodes CSASAGVEQYF.

This clonotype occurred a few times. A read error may account for a junction end that differs from germline. CDR3 nucleotide sequence: TGCCTGACAGGGGCCTACGAGCAGTACTTC. Encoded protein: CLTGAYEQYF. The rearrangement joins TRBV6-2 or TRBV6-3 to TRBJ2-7; 8 bases agree with TRBD1. CDR1 MNHEY and CDR2 SVGEGT come from the germline V gene. This CDR3 region has 10 residues.

The sample holds many counts of this clonotype. One end of the junction varies from germline; a read error may be responsible. The chain uses TRBV5-1 and TRBJ1-1; no clear D gene. Germline values: CDR1 SGHRS, CDR2 YFSETQ. The CDR3 has 15 amino acids. The CDR3 nucleotides are TGTGCCAGCAGCTTAGTGGGAGGGATGAACACTGAAGCTTTCTTT. This codes for CASSLVGGMNTEAFF.

This clonotype was counted many times. V gene TRBV5-1 combines with J gene TRBJ2-1; TRBD2 matches 9 bases. V was pared by 4 bases and J by 4 bases, with 12 bases of the junction left unmatched. CDR3 length: 17 amino acids. Germline V CDR1 and CDR2: SGHRS, YFSETQ. The CDR3 spells CASSPHGVREGYNEQFF. The CDR3 region has the DNA TGCGCCAGCAGCCCCCATGGGGTGCGGGAGGGGTACAATGAGCAGTTCTTC.

This clonotype was recorded a few times. The J gene is TRBJ2-1, the V gene TRBV6-2 or TRBV6-3; 7 nucleotides agree with TRBD1. CDR3 length: 16 amino acids. Germline trimming cut 1 base from V and 2 bases from J; bases unmatched to any gene: 5. Germline loops: CDR1 MNHEY, CDR2 SVGEGT. This CDR3 reads CASSYWGQPPYNEQFF. The DNA for the CDR3 is TGTGCCAGCAGTTACTGGGGACAGCCACCCTACAATGAGCAGTTCTTC.

This chain connects TRBV6-1 to TRBJ1-4; 10 nucleotides align to TRBD1. This CDR3 is 13 amino acids long. Germline V lookup: CDR1 MNHNS, CDR2 SASEGT. The V and J ends lost 10 bases and 7 bases, in that order; junction bases with no gene match: 6. Here the CDR3 reads CATQDRGIEKLFF. The DNA for the CDR3 is TGTGCCACGCAGGACAGGGGGATTGAAAAACTGTTTTTT.

This clonotype was found a few times. This chain uses TRBV6-1 with TRBJ2-1, with 8 positions matching TRBD2. The CDR3 sequence is 17 residues long. The ends lost 6 bases at V and 6 bases at J; junction bases unmatched: 16. Germline values: CDR1 MNHNS, CDR2 SASEGT. The CDR3 is CASSPRLQAGVINEQFF. CDR3 DNA: TGTGCCAGCAGCCCCAGGCTACAAGCGGGAGTAATCAATGAGCAGTTCTTC.

This clonotype was found many times. The chain couples TRBV10-3 to TRBJ2-3, with 8 positions matching TRBD2. The CDR3 totals 14 residues. CDR1 is ENHRY, CDR2 SYGVKD, per germline. V trimming: 6 bases; J trimming: 6 bases; junction bases outside the gene matches: 8. The CDR3 DNA is TGTGCCATCAGGGGGGGACTAGACGGGGATACGCAGTATTTT. This codes for CAIRGGLDGDTQYF.

The gene calls are TRBV20-1 and TRBJ2-7; D is possibly TRBD2 (6 bases). The germline V gene encodes CDR1 DFQATT and CDR2 SNEGSKA (reference sequence). The CDR3 consists of 12 residues. V lost 3 bases and J lost 0, with 6 bases in between. The CDR3 sequence is CSASSGSYEQYF. The CDR3 coding sequence is TGCAGTGCTAGTAGCGGCTCCTACGAGCAGTACTTC.

This clonotype was counted at least ten times. The chain recombines TRBV27 with TRBJ2-7; either TRBD1 or TRBD2 may supply D (5 bases each). The V gene lost 8 bases and the J gene lost 2 bases, with 19 bases spanning the gap. CDR1 and CDR2 (germline): MNHEY, SMNVEV (reference sequence). The CDR3 has 15 residues. CDR3 loop: CASRLRSGTPYEQYF. In nucleotides, the CDR3 is TGTGCCAGCCGGTTACGTTCCGGGACCCCCTACGAGCAGTACTTC.

This clonotype was observed many times. The chain is built from TRBV28 and TRBJ2-1; D is possibly TRBD1 or TRBD2 (5 bases each). This CDR3 region has 14 residues. CDR1 and CDR2 from the germline V gene are MDHEN and SYDVKM. V was shortened by 4 bases and J by 4 bases, with 11 bases between the two germline ends. CDR3 region: CASSSRDPYNEQFF. CDR3 sequence (DNA): TGTGCCAGCAGTTCCCGGGACCCTTACAATGAGCAGTTCTTC. Based on the CDR3 plus reference TRBV28 and TRBJ2-1, the full variable domain is DVKVTQSSRYLVKRTGEKVFLECVQDMDHENMFWYRQDPGLGLRLIYFSYDVKMKEKGDIPEGYSVSREKKERFSLILESASTNQTSMYLCASSSRDPYNEQFFGPGTRLTVL.

This sequence joins TRBV27 and TRBJ2-3; TRBD1 aligns across 8 bases. The CDR3 spans 14 residues. V lost 9 bases to trimming and J lost 4 bases; unmatched junction nucleotides: 9. Germline V lookup: CDR1 MNHEY, CDR2 SMNVEV (reference sequence). The CDR3 DNA is TGTGCCAGTCAGATCAGGGGGCTTGCAGATACGCAGTATTTT. Translating gives CASQIRGLADTQYF.

Ten or more counts support this clonotype. An end of the junction differs from the germline gene, which may be a read error. The chain couples TRBV5-1 to TRBJ2-5; D not resolved. CDR1 is SGHRS and CDR2 is YFSETQ in the germline V gene. The CDR3 extends over 11 amino acids. CDR3 sequence (DNA): TGTGCCAGCAGCTTAGAAGAGACCCAGTACTTC. The encoded protein is CASSLEETQYF.

This clonotype has a count of ten or more. This chain uses TRBV9 with TRBJ2-5; D gene uncertain. In germline, CDR1 is SGDLS, CDR2 YYNGEE. The CDR3 consists of 15 residues. V was trimmed by 3 bases and J by 5 bases, leaving 17 bases between them. DNA of the CDR3: TGTGCCAGCAGCGCCAGCGACTTTGCCGGGGAGACCCAGTACTTC. Translated: CASSASDFAGETQYF.

This clonotype was picked up a small number of times. A read error may explain this, as a much larger clone is one base away. The chain employs TRBV3-1 and TRBJ2-7; TRBD2 is a possible D gene (5 bases). From germline, CDR1 is LGHDT and CDR2 YNNKEL (reference sequence). This CDR3 has 13 amino acids. The CDR3 DNA is TGTGCCGGCAGCCAAGGTCCGGGATGGGAGCAGTACTTC. Amino acids: CAGSQGPGWEQYF.

This clonotype was counted between two and nine times. The V call is TRBV9, the J call TRBJ1-2; D gene uncertain. V dropped 3 bases and J dropped 4 bases, with 10 bases sitting between them. The V gene's germline CDR1 is SGDLS and CDR2 YYNGEE. The CDR3 sequence is 13 residues long. The CDR3 is CASSATAGYGYTF. Here the CDR3 DNA reads TGTGCCAGCAGCGCAACAGCAGGCTATGGCTACACCTTC.

This clonotype was counted at least ten times. The V and J genes are TRBV7-9 and TRBJ2-1, with TRBD2 matching 8 bases. The CDR3 is 16 amino acids. V shed 3 bases and J 6 bases; nucleotides not matched to a gene: 10. CDR1 is SEHNR, CDR2 FQNEAQ, per germline (reference sequence). DNA for the CDR3: TGTGCCAGCAGCTTTGGCGGTCTAGCGGGCGGCAATGAGCAGTTCTTC. It yields the protein CASSFGGLAGGNEQFF.